The clone carrying this TCR beta chain appeared a few times. Its antigen is not identified. Libraries were prepared by immunoSEQ multiplex PCR; TCRdb keeps only in-frame clonotypes and omits some of them. Of some 2 million clones listed, roughly 95% are singletons. The length of the CDR3 is 15 residues. Germline V CDR1 and CDR2: MNHEY, SMNVEV (reference sequence). Trimming left V 5 bases short and J 9 bases short, with 17 bases between. This sample was included in a study of shared clonotypes between healthy human individuals. Positive CCR7 selection of CD45RO-negative cells yielded the naive CD8 cells, and terminally differentiated effector memory CD45RA+ cells were excluded. Whole-study findings and limits: Generation probabilities of non-shared clonotypes were lower (relative to those shared by all four donors).

The chain employs TRBV27 and TRBJ1-6; tentative D call: TRBD1 (6 bases). Sequencing used naive CD8+ T cells sorted from blood. The sequence was collected from a man aged 18-30 years in good health. For the CDR3, the DNA is TGTGCCAGCAGTCTGTACAGGGCTGAGGTTTCACCCCTCCACTTT. Its translation is CASSLYRAEVSPLHF.